This TCR beta chain was captured in a study of blood T cell repertoires in COVID-19. On the study more broadly: There were acute and convalescent COVID-19 samples, and they came from the United States, Italy and Spain. T cells, B-cell-depleted T cells, or PBMCs supplied cDNA or gDNA.

In the original processing: Cell counts per sample came from amplifying reference gene primers. The repertoire was sequenced with immunoSEQ multiplex PCR; TCRdb's copy has only in-frame clones and lacks some. The DNA was the basis for D and trimming; V, J and clone size are from that table. The data show 100,000 to 150,000 clones, 83% seen once. The trim removed 2 bases at V and 2 bases at J, leaving 7 bases unmatched. The CDR3 runs 16 residues. Looked up from germline, CDR1 is SGHTA and CDR2 is FQGNSA. The sequenced sample was peripheral blood. This chain uses TRBV7-2 with TRBJ1-1; 8 bases fit TRBD1. The sequence was obtained from a man older than 75 with active or convalescent COVID-19. The CDR3 region is CASSLFGQGANTEAFF. The CDR3 bases are TGTGCCAGCAGCTTATTTGGACAGGGAGCCAACACTGAAGCTTTCTTT.